This T cell receptor (beta chain) was sequenced for a study of identical twins. TCRdb re-called the 5' RACE reads through MiXCR, storing one row per CDR3 protein. Of about 900,000 distinct CDR3 sequences listed, 12% are singletons. Notes on the study in general: In monozygotic twins, models underestimated the sharing of out-of-frame TCR alpha. Cord blood beta clonotypes that were abundant carried fewer insertions, and memory repertoires showed no such trend. Low generation-probability sequences were in excess among twin-shared out-of-frame alpha sequences.

This clonotype appeared a few times. What it binds is not known. CDR1 is LGHDT, CDR2 YNNKEL, per germline (reference sequence). Trimming stripped 3 bases from V and 2 bases from J, with 17 bases between. The CDR3 extends over 16 amino acids. The same data also went into a second study, on yellow fever vaccine responses in identical twins.

Sequencing was done on a sample of PBMCs. The TCR was taken from a woman aged 18-29 years in good health. This chain connects TRBV3-1 to TRBJ2-7, with a tentative D call TRBD1 (5 bases). The CDR3 DNA reads as TGTGCCAGCAGCCATCTAACAGGAGCGAGTACCTACGAGCAGTACTTC. This encodes CASSHLTGASTYEQYF.